This is a list of T cell receptor beta chains from one sample in a study of blood T cell repertoires in COVID-19. Produced via immunoSEQ multiplex PCR; TCRdb's table is partial and in-frame only. The data show about 120,000 clones, 75% to 90% seen once. Sequences were obtained from peripheral blood. These receptors all come from a man between 65 and 85 years old with active or convalescent COVID-19. Each CDR3 is given with its conserved first and last residue. Each record gives: CDR3 protein, CDR3 DNA, J gene, clone size, D gene, V gene. A D gene is named only where the DNA matches it firmly. Clone size, where shown, is once, few, many, or a class for clones that have expanded.

CASSLGQGFDTQYF,TGTGCCAGCAGTTTGGGACAGGGATTTGATACGCAGTATTTT,TRBJ2-3,NA,TRBD1,TRBV28
CASNLGGGKTQYF,TGTGCCAGCAACTTGGGAGGGGGAAAGACCCAGTACTTC,TRBJ2-5,NA,NA,TRBV28
CASSPTSGASYEQFF,TGTGCCAGCTCACCTACCAGCGGAGCCTCCTATGAGCAGTTCTTC,TRBJ2-1,NA,NA,TRBV18
CASKPGTGTYNEQFF,TGTGCCAGCAAACCCGGGACAGGGACTTACAATGAGCAGTTCTTC,TRBJ2-1,NA,TRBD1,TRBV6-6
CASSSQGTGANVLTF,TGTGCCAGCAGTTCGCAGGGGACCGGGGCCAACGTCCTGACTTTC,TRBJ2-6,NA,NA,TRBV28
CASSPRTGGNQPQHF,TGTGCCAGCAGCCCTCGGACAGGGGGGAATCAGCCCCAGCATTTT,TRBJ1-5,NA,TRBD1,TRBV3-1/TRBV3-2
CASSWRQGYNEQFF,TGCGCCAGCAGCTGGAGACAGGGCTACAATGAGCAGTTCTTC,TRBJ2-1,NA,TRBD1,TRBV5-1
CASSLGGQGATYGYTF,TGTGCCAGCAGTTTGGGAGGACAGGGGGCGACCTATGGCTACACCTTC,TRBJ1-2,NA,TRBD1,TRBV28
CASSDTRVRYEQYF,TGTGCCAGCAGCGATACCAGGGTACGGTACGAGCAGTACTTC,TRBJ2-7,NA,NA,TRBV28
CSASRGRAYEQYF,TGCAGTGCTAGTAGGGGGAGGGCCTACGAGCAGTACTTC,TRBJ2-7,NA,NA,TRBV20-1
CATSRAGISNQPQHF,TGTGCCACCAGCAGGGCAGGGATTAGCAATCAGCCCCAGCATTTT,TRBJ1-5,NA,NA,TRBV15
CASSMRGNNSPLHF,TGTGCCAGTAGTATGCGGGGTAATAATTCACCCCTCCACTTT,TRBJ1-6,NA,NA,TRBV19
CASSLGDNYGYTF,TGTGCCAGCAGTTTAGGCGATAACTATGGCTACACCTTC,TRBJ1-2,NA,NA,TRBV12-3/TRBV12-4
CASSPGTGYNQPQHF,TGTGCCAGCAGCCCCGGGACAGGGTACAATCAGCCCCAGCATTTT,TRBJ1-5,NA,TRBD1,TRBV28
CASSPNTGGQETQYF,TGTGCCAGTAGCCCAAATACAGGGGGCCAAGAGACCCAGTACTTC,TRBJ2-5,few,TRBD1,TRBV19
CAISESTPRDEQYF,TGTGCCATCAGTGAGTCGACCCCCAGGGACGAGCAGTACTTC,TRBJ2-7,NA,NA,TRBV10-3
CASSQGQGDSGANVLTF,TGCGCCAGCAGCCAAGGACAGGGAGACTCTGGGGCCAACGTCCTGACTTTC,TRBJ2-6,NA,TRBD1,TRBV4-1
CASSRGGTQETQYF,TGTGCCAGCAGCCGGGGGGGGACCCAAGAGACCCAGTACTTC,TRBJ2-5,NA,TRBD2,TRBV11-2
CASSWTSGSYETQYF,TGCGCCAGCAGTTGGACTAGCGGGAGTTATGAGACCCAGTACTTC,TRBJ2-5,NA,TRBD2,TRBV5-1
CASSYLLGENYEQYF,TGTGCCAGCAGTTACCTCCTGGGAGAAAACTACGAGCAGTACTTC,TRBJ2-7,NA,NA,TRBV6-5
CASSLSRAREQYF,TGTGCCAGCAGTTTATCCAGGGCCCGCGAGCAGTACTTC,TRBJ2-7,NA,NA,TRBV28
CASKWAGRNTEAFF,TGTGCCAGTAAATGGGCGGGACGGAACACTGAAGCTTTCTTT,TRBJ1-1,NA,NA,TRBV19
CASRGPGTGGVNEQYF,TGTGCCAGCAGAGGCCCCGGGACAGGGGGGGTCAACGAGCAGTACTTC,TRBJ2-7,NA,TRBD1,TRBV5-6
CASITQQGAQPQHF,TGTGCCAGCATCACGCAGCAGGGCGCGCAGCCCCAGCATTTT,TRBJ1-5,NA,NA,TRBV6-6
CATSGRRWEQYF,TGTGCCACTAGCGGGAGGAGATGGGAGCAGTACTTC,TRBJ2-7,few,TRBD2,TRBV19
CASSSLIGLDGGYTF,TGTGCCAGCAGTTCATTGATCGGACTAGATGGTGGCTACACCTTC,TRBJ1-2,once,NA,TRBV28
CASSLGRGASTDTQYF,TGTGCCAGCAGCTTAGGGAGGGGAGCGAGCACAGATACGCAGTATTTT,TRBJ2-3,few,NA,TRBV7-8
CASSLDRVHGYTF,TGTGCCAGCAGCTTAGACAGGGTACATGGCTACACCTTC,TRBJ1-2,once,NA,TRBV7-2
CASSLTPKASGTDTQYF,TGCGCCAGCAGCTTGACTCCGAAAGCTAGCGGGACTGATACGCAGTATTTT,TRBJ2-3,NA,TRBD2,TRBV5-1
CASNQGGAGGNTIYF,TGTGCCAGCAATCAAGGGGGGGCTGGTGGAAACACCATATATTTT,TRBJ1-3,NA,NA,TRBV6-5
CASSFGETQYF,TGTGCCAGCAGCTTCGGAGAGACCCAGTACTTC,TRBJ2-5,few,NA,TRBV7-9
CASSLGQVGTGELFF,TGCGCCAGCAGCTTGGGTCAGGTGGGCACCGGGGAGCTGTTTTTT,TRBJ2-2,NA,NA,TRBV5-1
CASALRMESTEAFF,TGTGCTAGTGCCTTAAGGATGGAGAGCACTGAAGCTTTCTTT,TRBJ1-1,NA,NA,TRBV12-5
CASSLGTGGLLSPLHF,TGTGCCAGCAGTTTAGGGACAGGGGGTTTGTTGTCACCCCTCCACTTT,TRBJ1-6,once,TRBD1,TRBV7-9
CASTRGVGPQHF,TGTGCCAGCACCCGGGGGGTTGGGCCCCAGCATTTT,TRBJ1-5,NA,NA,TRBV28
CASSLSGASGSVTDTQYF,TGTGCCAGCAGTTTATCCGGGGCTAGCGGGAGTGTGACAGATACGCAGTATTTT,TRBJ2-3,NA,TRBD2,TRBV27
CASRKDRLVTDTQYF,TGTGCCAGCAGGAAAGACCGACTTGTCACAGATACGCAGTATTTT,TRBJ2-3,NA,NA,TRBV6-5
CASSQEGLAAYNEQFF,TGTGCCAGCAGCCAAGAGGGACTAGCGGCTTACAATGAGCAGTTCTTC,TRBJ2-1,NA,TRBD2,TRBV3-1/TRBV3-2
CASSLAGTYNSPLHF,TGTGCCAGCAGTTTGGCCGGGACATATAATTCACCCCTCCACTTT,TRBJ1-6,NA,NA,TRBV5-5
CASSLAAGGDTEAFF,TGCGCCAGCAGCTTGGCGGCAGGGGGAGACACTGAAGCTTTCTTT,TRBJ1-1,few,TRBD1,TRBV5-1
CASSYQQGDYGYTF,TGTGCCAGCAGTTATCAACAGGGGGACTATGGCTACACCTTC,TRBJ1-2,NA,TRBD1,TRBV6-5
CASTDSGTKLAFF,TGTGCCAGCACCGACTCGGGTACGAAGCTGGCTTTCTTT,TRBJ1-1,NA,NA,TRBV19
CATSNRGREITDTQYF,TGTGCCACCAGCAACAGGGGGCGGGAGATCACAGATACGCAGTATTTT,TRBJ2-3,few,TRBD1,TRBV15
CASSHPDRDNQPQHF,TGCGCCAGCAGCCACCCGGACAGGGACAATCAGCCCCAGCATTTT,TRBJ1-5,NA,TRBD1,TRBV4-1
CASKAGGKVEQFF,TGTGCCAGTAAAGCAGGGGGCAAGGTTGAGCAGTTCTTC,TRBJ2-1,NA,TRBD1,TRBV19
CASSKTVSNQPQHF,TGTGCCAGCAGCAAGACAGTCAGCAATCAGCCCCAGCATTTT,TRBJ1-5,NA,NA,TRBV21-1
CASSLSVQKNIQYF,TGTGCCAGCAGCCTTAGCGTCCAGAAAAACATTCAGTACTTC,TRBJ2-4,NA,NA,TRBV3-1/TRBV3-2
CAIRSHLAGVSYNEQFF,TGTGCCATCAGATCTCACCTAGCGGGAGTTTCCTACAATGAGCAGTTCTTC,TRBJ2-1,NA,TRBD2,TRBV10-3
CASSVLAGPDYEQYF,TGTGCCAGTAGTGTACTAGCGGGACCTGACTACGAGCAGTACTTC,TRBJ2-7,NA,TRBD2,TRBV19
CASRNLPGQGAPYQETQYF,TGTGCCAGCAGAAACCTACCGGGACAGGGGGCCCCGTACCAAGAGACCCAGTACTTC,TRBJ2-5,NA,TRBD1,TRBV28
CATGRGSTPYNEQFF,TGTGCCACTGGGCGGGGGAGTACCCCCTACAATGAGCAGTTCTTC,TRBJ2-1,NA,TRBD2,TRBV5-6
CASSLGGLVQETQYF,TGCGCCAGCAGCTTGGGGGGACTCGTTCAAGAGACCCAGTACTTC,TRBJ2-5,NA,NA,TRBV5-1
CASSLRDQAGSNQPQHF,TGTGCCAGCTCCCTAAGAGACCAGGCGGGGAGCAATCAGCCCCAGCATTTT,TRBJ1-5,NA,NA,TRBV18
CASSQEASGSYEQYF,TGCGCCAGCAGCCAAGAGGCTAGCGGCTCCTACGAGCAGTACTTC,TRBJ2-7,NA,TRBD2,TRBV4-1
CASTRRGAPVDTQYF,TGTGCCAGCACCCGGCGGGGGGCCCCCGTGGATACGCAGTATTTT,TRBJ2-3,NA,TRBD2,TRBV27